This paragraph reports one T cell receptor beta chain. Antigen specificity is unknown. The source of the sample is a study of cytomegalovirus exposure and HLA in healthy donors. Study results and caveats: Three chains tied to CMV proved CMV antigen-specific in vitro. Cytomegalovirus association was listed for 164 TCR beta chains.

Using immunoSEQ multiplex PCR, the repertoire was profiled, and TCRdb retains in-frame clones only, with some absent. The sample lists 180,000 or so clones; 86% were seen once. Germline CDR1 and CDR2: SGHRS and YFSETQ. Trimming removed 0 bases from V and 4 bases from J, with 19 bases in between. The CDR3 sequence is 17 residues long. The sequenced sample consisted of PBMCs. The V call is TRBV5-1, the J call TRBJ1-1; D gene ambiguous. This TCR came from a man aged 25 to 45 in good health and CMV-seropositive. This CDR3 reads CASSLGGAGGFRTEAFF. DNA for the CDR3: TGCGCCAGCAGCTTGGGAGGAGCTGGTGGTTTTCGCACTGAAGCTTTCTTT.